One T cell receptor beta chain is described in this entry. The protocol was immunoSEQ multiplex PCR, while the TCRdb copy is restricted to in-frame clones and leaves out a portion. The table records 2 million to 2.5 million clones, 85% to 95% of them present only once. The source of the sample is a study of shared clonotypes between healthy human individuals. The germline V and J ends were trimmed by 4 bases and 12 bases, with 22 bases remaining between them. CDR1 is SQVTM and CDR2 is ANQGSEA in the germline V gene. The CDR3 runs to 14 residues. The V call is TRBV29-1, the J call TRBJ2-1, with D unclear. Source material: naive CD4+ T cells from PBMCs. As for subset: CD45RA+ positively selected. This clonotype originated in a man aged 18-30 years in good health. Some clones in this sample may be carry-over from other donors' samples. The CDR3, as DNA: TGCAGCGTTGTTACGAGGACCGCCCGTTTGGGGCAGTTCTTC. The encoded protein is CSVVTRTARLGQFF.